Listed below are T cell receptor beta chains from one sample, sequenced in a study of cytomegalovirus exposure and HLA in healthy donors. Sequencing was performed with immunoSEQ multiplex PCR; in TCRdb, only in-frame clones are kept and a portion is missing. The sample yields about 120,000 clones, more than 70% seen once. The sample consisted of PBMCs. The receptors stem from a man aged 18 to 35 in good health and CMV-seronegative. The CDR3 runs from the conserved cysteine through the conserved F or W. A D gene is named only where the DNA matches it firmly. Only part of the rows carry a size: once, few, many, or a class if the clone is expanded.

clone_size,v_call,d_call,j_call,cdr3_nt,cdr3_aa
NA,TRBV9,TRBD1,TRBJ2-5,TGTGCCAGCAGCCCCCTAGGGACAGGGCGGACCCAGTACTTC,CASSPLGTGRTQYF
NA,TRBV18,NA,TRBJ2-7,TGTGCCAGCTCACCTCCGTGGGGAGGCGGCGAGCAGTACTTC,CASSPPWGGGEQYF
NA,TRBV5-1,NA,TRBJ2-5,TGCGCCAGCAGCTTGTTCCTAGCTAAGGAGACCCAGTACTTC,CASSLFLAKETQYF
NA,TRBV14,NA,TRBJ2-1,TGTGCCAGCAGCTTCCCCGGGTCTTACTACAATGAGCAGTTCTTC,CASSFPGSYYNEQFF
NA,TRBV11-3,NA,TRBJ2-1,TGTGCCAGCAGCTACGATTCGGTTGAGCAGTTCTTC,CASSYDSVEQFF
NA,TRBV4-1,TRBD1,TRBJ1-5,TGCGCCAGCAGCCAAGCGGGACAGGCTCGCAATCAGCCCCAGCATTTT,CASSQAGQARNQPQHF
NA,TRBV7-2,TRBD1,TRBJ1-1,TGTGCCAGCAGCCCCACAGGGGGGTTGGAAGCTTTCTTT,CASSPTGGLEAFF
NA,TRBV9,NA,TRBJ2-7,TGTGCCAGCAGCGAGAGGGGACACCCTAACAGTGGCGAGCAGTACTTC,CASSERGHPNSGEQYF
once,TRBV4-1,TRBD1,TRBJ2-2,TGCGCCAGCAGCCTTACGGACAGGGAGCACACCACCGGGGAGCTGTTTTTT,CASSLTDREHTTGELFF
NA,TRBV15,TRBD2,TRBJ2-2,TGTGCCACCAGCAGAGAAACTGGTGGCGGGAGGGAAACCGGGGAGCTGTTTTTT,CATSRETGGGRETGELFF
NA,TRBV6-6,NA,TRBJ1-2,TGTGCCAGCAGTTACTCGTCAGGCAATGGCTACACCTTC,CASSYSSGNGYTF
NA,TRBV7-6,TRBD1,TRBJ2-2,TGTGCCAGCAGCTTCCCGGGGTCAGGGGGAAGGACCGGGGAGCTGTTTTTT,CASSFPGSGGRTGELFF
NA,TRBV5-6,NA,TRBJ1-1,TGTGCCAGCAGCTTTCAGTTAGGCCGGGTCGGCACTGAAGCTTTCTTT,CASSFQLGRVGTEAFF
few,TRBV4-1,NA,TRBJ2-7,TGCGCCAGCAGCCAAGAAATCCAGCTAGCTAACTACGAGCAGTACTTC,CASSQEIQLANYEQYF
NA,TRBV7-9,TRBD1,TRBJ2-7,TGTGCCAGCAGCCCAGACAGGGAAAACGAGCAGTACTTC,CASSPDRENEQYF
NA,TRBV7-2,NA,TRBJ2-3,TGTGCCAGCAGCTTAGTGGCGGGCGGCACCCTTTACACAGATACGCAGTATTTT,CASSLVAGGTLYTDTQYF
NA,TRBV5-1,NA,TRBJ1-1,TGCGCCAGCAGCTTGAGTGGCGGAAACACTGAAGCTTTCTTT,CASSLSGGNTEAFF
NA,TRBV2,TRBD1,TRBJ2-7,TGTGCCAGCAGACGGGACAGCCAACGGGGCGAGCAGTACTTC,CASRRDSQRGEQYF
NA,TRBV5-1,NA,TRBJ2-7,TGCGCCAGCAGCGGTGGCCAGGGATTCAAAAACGAGCAGTACTTC,CASSGGQGFKNEQYF
NA,TRBV28,NA,TRBJ1-2,TGTGCCAGTAAGGGAGGCCCGATCTATGGCTACACCTTC,CASKGGPIYGYTF
once,TRBV10-3,NA,TRBJ1-2,TGTGCCATCAGTGAGTCCCCGGGAGGTTCTAACTATGGCTACACCTTC,CAISESPGGSNYGYTF
NA,TRBV18,NA,TRBJ1-4,TGTGCCAGCTCTCCGAACGCGGACAGCTGGGACAATGAAAAACTGTTTTTT,CASSPNADSWDNEKLFF
NA,TRBV5-5,TRBD1,TRBJ1-2,TGTGCCAGCAGCTTGTGGGGGACAGGGAGCTATGGCTACACCTTC,CASSLWGTGSYGYTF
NA,TRBV11-2,NA,TRBJ2-1,TGTGCCAGCAGCTTAAATGGTAGGGCGGGAAGCTCCTACAATGAGCAGTTCTTC,CASSLNGRAGSSYNEQFF
once,TRBV10-3,NA,TRBJ1-5,TGTGCCATCAGTGAGTCTAATTTTATGGGGACTGGCACTAATCAGCCCCAGCATTTT,CAISESNFMGTGTNQPQHF
NA,TRBV27,NA,TRBJ1-6,TGTGCCAGCAGTTCAACCGCCAGGAACGTAGGAACACCCCTCCACTTT,CASSSTARNVGTPLHF
NA,TRBV5-4,TRBD1,TRBJ1-3,TGTGCCAGCAGCACGGACAGGGGAGACACCATATATTTT,CASSTDRGDTIYF
few,TRBV2,NA,TRBJ1-1,TGTGCCAGCAGTGAGTACGGGGATGAAGCTTTCTTT,CASSEYGDEAFF
few,TRBV6-1,NA,TRBJ1-1,TGTGCCAGCAGGGACAGTGAAAACACTGAAGCTTTCTTT,CASRDSENTEAFF
NA,TRBV2,TRBD1,TRBJ2-7,TGTGCCAGCAGTGAAATCGGGGACAGCTACTCCTACGAGCAGTACTTC,CASSEIGDSYSYEQYF
NA,TRBV6-5,NA,TRBJ2-1,TGTGCCAGCAGTTCCACTACTAGTCCCTACAATGAGCAGTTCTTC,CASSSTTSPYNEQFF
NA,TRBV6-1,TRBD1,TRBJ1-1,TGTGCCAGCAGTGAACGGGGCAGGGGGATGAACACTGAAGCTTTCTTT,CASSERGRGMNTEAFF
NA,TRBV27,TRBD2,TRBJ2-7,TGTGCCAGCAGCCAGACTAGCGGGAGCCACGAGCAGTACTTC,CASSQTSGSHEQYF
NA,TRBV7-9,NA,TRBJ1-5,TGTGCCAGCAGCTTAGGAGCAGGGCAGAATCAGCCCCAGCATTTT,CASSLGAGQNQPQHF
NA,TRBV30,TRBD1,TRBJ1-2,TGTGCCTGGAGTGTCGGACAGGACGGCGGCTACACCTTC,CAWSVGQDGGYTF
NA,TRBV9,TRBD2,TRBJ2-7,TGTGCCAGCAGCGCCGGGGGGAGGGCTTACGAGCAGTACTTC,CASSAGGRAYEQYF
NA,TRBV11-2,NA,TRBJ2-7,TGTGCCAGCAGCTTTTACCGCGGTGCATACGAGCAGTACTTC,CASSFYRGAYEQYF
NA,TRBV19,NA,TRBJ1-5,TGTGCCAGTAAGGTTTCCGACAGCTACAATCAGCCCCAGCATTTT,CASKVSDSYNQPQHF
NA,TRBV30,NA,TRBJ1-5,TGTGCCTGGACTGGGGACATATATCAGCCCCAGCATTTT,CAWTGDIYQPQHF
NA,TRBV9,TRBD2,TRBJ2-7,TGTGCCAGCAGCGTAGGACTAGCGGGGGGGCTCTCCTACGAGCAGTACTTC,CASSVGLAGGLSYEQYF
NA,TRBV9,TRBD2,TRBJ2-3,TGTGCCAGCAGCGTTCTAAGCGGGGAGGGGGATACGCAGTATTTT,CASSVLSGEGDTQYF
once,TRBV10-3,TRBD1,TRBJ2-7,TGTGCCATCAGCACTAGGGACAGACCCTACGAGCAGTACTTC,CAISTRDRPYEQYF
NA,TRBV5-5,NA,TRBJ1-5,TGTGCCAGCGGATACACAGCTCACAATCAGCCCCAGCATTTT,CASGYTAHNQPQHF
NA,TRBV27,NA,TRBJ2-2,TGTGCCAGCAGTGTGACAGGTCTCACCGGGGAGCTGTTTTTT,CASSVTGLTGELFF